The 13 T cell receptor beta chains listed next were all sequenced from one sample in a study of blood T cells in healthy people across ages. Next came a second PCR, run for roughly 7 to 12 cycles, which used a sample-barcoded 5' primer along with a J-beta primer mix. TCRdb processed the 5' RACE reads anew with MiXCR; each CDR3 protein has one entry. The sample records around 800,000 distinct CDR3 sequences, 44% being singletons. The sample consisted of blood. The receptors stem from a man in his 60s in good health.

The gene calls are TRBV6-1 and TRBJ1-1; weak D call: TRBD1 (5 bases). V lost 1 base and J 1 base, leaving 16 bases between the germline ends. Looked up from germline, CDR1 is MNHNS and CDR2 is SASEGT. CDR3 length equals 17 residues. CDR3 region: CASSEGWGRVQNTEAFF. In DNA, the CDR3 is TGTGCCAGCAGTGAAGGATGGGGGAGGGTACAGAACACTGAAGCTTTCTTT.

In its sample, this clonotype was seen a few times. This chain connects TRBV20-1 to TRBJ2-3; no clear D. V was pared by 1 base and J by 5 bases, with 10 bases between. The V gene's germline CDR1 is DFQATT and CDR2 SNEGSKA (reference sequence). The CDR3 spans 13 residues. The CDR3 spells CSARGVFEDTQYF. DNA of the CDR3: TGCAGTGCTAGAGGGGTTTTTGAAGATACGCAGTATTTT.

The chain couples TRBV11-1 to TRBJ2-1; the match to TRBD2 covers 11 bases. The CDR3 has 21 residues. CDR1 and CDR2 from the germline V gene are SGHAT and FQDESV (reference sequence). The V segment lost 1 base and the J segment 0 bases; nucleotides outside the gene matches: 14. In DNA, the CDR3 is TGTGCCAGCAGCTTAGTTGGTCTAGCGGGGGGCGCTACGAGCTCCTACAATGAGCAGTTCTTC. Translated: CASSLVGLAGGATSSYNEQFF.

This clonotype was observed a handful of times. The rearrangement joins TRBV7-2 to TRBJ2-5; 12 bases are shared with TRBD2. Per germline, CDR1 SGHTA and CDR2 FQGNSA. This CDR3 has 16 amino acids. Trimming took 4 bases from V and 3 from J; bases not matched to a gene: 6. As DNA, the CDR3 is TGTGCCAGCAGCTCAATGCGGACTAGCGGGGAAGAGACCCAGTACTTC. This sequence encodes CASSSMRTSGEETQYF.

The V and J genes are TRBV15 and TRBJ2-1; D remains ambiguous. The CDR3 is 13 amino acids. The germline V gene encodes CDR1 LNHNV and CDR2 YYDKDF (reference sequence). V lost 5 bases, J lost 4 bases, and 9 bases lay in between. The CDR3 spells CATSVDGYNEQFF. CDR3 sequence (DNA): TGTGCCACCAGCGTGGACGGATACAATGAGCAGTTCTTC.

The rearrangement links TRBV7-2 to TRBJ2-7, with 11 nucleotides matching TRBD2. Trimming took 2 bases from V and 6 from J; bases not matched to a gene: 6. Looked up from germline, CDR1 is SGHTA and CDR2 is FQGNSA. The CDR3 consists of 15 residues. CDR3 region: CASSLLAGGPSEQYF. CDR3 nucleotides: TGTGCCAGCAGCTTATTAGCGGGGGGGCCTTCCGAGCAGTACTTC.

The V call is TRBV4-3, the J call TRBJ1-2, with 7 positions matching TRBD1. The CDR3 runs 16 residues. Germline CDR1 LGHNA, CDR2 YSLEER. Unmatched junction bases numbered 10, after V lost 1 base and J lost 5 bases. The CDR3 loop reads CASSQAAGGTVYGYTF. The CDR3 nucleotides read TGCGCCAGCAGCCAAGCGGCAGGGGGAACGGTTTATGGCTACACCTTC.

There are a few counts of this clonotype. The V and J genes are TRBV9 and TRBJ1-6; D call uncertain. This CDR3 contains 15 residues. V lost 2 bases, J lost 5 bases, and 11 bases lay in between. Germline CDR1 and CDR2: SGDLS and YYNGEE. The CDR3 loop reads CASSVLGENNSPLHF. In DNA, the CDR3 is TGTGCCAGCAGCGTTTTAGGAGAAAATAATTCACCCCTCCACTTT.

This clonotype was counted a few times. This rearrangement joins TRBV7-9 to TRBJ1-2; 7 bases are shared with TRBD1. The ends lost 5 bases at V and 4 bases at J; junction bases unmatched: 7. Germline V gives CDR1 SEHNR, CDR2 FQNEAQ (reference sequence). This CDR3 is built from 14 residues. The CDR3: CASSPGQVAYGYTF. CDR3 DNA: TGTGCCAGCAGCCCCGGACAGGTTGCCTATGGCTACACCTTC. Based on the CDR3 plus reference TRBV7-9 and TRBJ1-2, the full variable domain is DTGVSQNPRHKITKRGQNVTFRCDPISEHNRLYWYRQTLGQGPEFLTYFQNEAQLEKSRLLSDRFSAERPKGSFSTLEIQRTEQGDSAMYLCASSPGQVAYGYTFGSGTRLTVV.

This clonotype was counted ten times or more. A junction end diverges from the germline sequence, so it may reflect a read error. The J gene is TRBJ2-7, the V gene TRBV7-7; the D call may be TRBD1 or TRBD2 (5 bases each). The germline CDR1 and CDR2 sequences are SSHAT and FNYEAQ (reference sequence). This CDR3 has 13 residues. CDR3 DNA: TGTGCTAGCAGCGAGGGGCTCACCTACGAGCAGTACTTC. Protein product: CASSEGLTYEQYF.

This clonotype has only a few counts. This chain links TRBV7-2 with TRBJ2-5, with 8 positions matching TRBD1. With 4 bases clipped from V and 1 base from J, the junction kept 5 bases outside the gene matches. Germline CDR1 is SGHTA and CDR2 is FQGNSA. CDR3 length: 15 amino acids. Here the CDR3 reads CASSYYGQGQETQYF. The CDR3 DNA follows: TGTGCCAGCAGCTACTACGGACAGGGCCAAGAGACCCAGTACTTC.

The chain uses TRBV10-3 and TRBJ2-5; D assignment may be TRBD1 or TRBD2 (6 bases each). The CDR3 is 16 residues long. V shed 6 bases and J shed 5 bases, with 22 bases lying between them. CDR1 is ENHRY and CDR2 is SYGVKD in the germline V gene. Here the CDR3 reads CAISPDRGPKRETQYF. The CDR3 coding sequence is TGTGCCATCAGCCCCGACCGGGGGCCGAAACGGGAGACCCAGTACTTC.

The chain has TRBV4-1 and TRBJ2-7; maybe TRBD1 (6 bases). This CDR3 contains 15 residues. V was cut by 1 base and J by 2 bases, with 12 bases left in between. Germline V CDR1 and CDR2: MGHRA, YSYEKL. The CDR3 protein is CASSQGTAQTYEQYF. The DNA for the CDR3 is TGCGCCAGCAGCCAAGGGACAGCCCAAACCTACGAGCAGTACTTC.